Sequencing of this T cell receptor beta chain was carried out in a study of blood T cell repertoires in COVID-19. Study summary: PBMCs, B-cell-depleted T cells, or T cells were the source of the cDNA or gDNA that made up the material.

In the original workflow: By means of reference gene primer amplification, nucleated cell counts were estimated. Assay used: immunoSEQ multiplex PCR; TCRdb lists only in-frame clones, some missing. V and J calls and clone size are given by that table; D and trimming were obtained from the DNA. This table holds 58,000 or so clones, 74% found once. Germline CDR1 is LNHDA and CDR2 is SQIVND (reference sequence). V was clipped by 3 bases and J by 0 bases, with 15 bases between them. This CDR3 has 17 amino acids. The V call is TRBV19, the J call TRBJ2-1; D is perhaps TRBD2 (6 bases). The receptor was derived from a woman older than 75 with acute or convalescent COVID-19. Sequencing was done on a sample of peripheral blood. The CDR3 spells CASSMSGSQDSYNEQFF. Written as DNA, the CDR3 is TGTGCCAGTAGTATGAGCGGGTCTCAGGACTCCTACAATGAGCAGTTCTTC.